These 27 T cell receptor beta chains were all obtained from the same sample, sequenced in a study of cytomegalovirus exposure and HLA in healthy donors. 13 Jbeta primers and 60 Vbeta primers were used for the PCR. Some clones are missing from TCRdb's copy, which holds only in-frame ones; the method was immunoSEQ multiplex PCR. Of hundreds of thousands of clones in the sample, around nine tenths were seen once. Sequencing was performed on PBMCs. These receptors were obtained from a young woman in good health and CMV-seronegative.

The chain combines TRBV7-2 with TRBJ1-2; unclear D gene. CDR1 is SGHTA and CDR2 is FQGNSA in the germline V gene. The V and J ends lost 6 bases and 7 bases respectively, with 9 bases between them. The CDR3 has 11 residues. In DNA form, the CDR3 reads TGTGCCAGCAGGGGCGGGATTGGCTACACCTTC. This gives the protein CASRGGIGYTF.

The chain combines TRBV4-1 with TRBJ2-5, with a tentative D call TRBD1 (6 bases). V was shortened by 3 bases and J by 7 bases, with 9 bases between the two germline ends. Germline V lookup: CDR1 MGHRA, CDR2 YSYEKL. CDR3 length equals 12 residues. CDR3 in amino acids: CASSQLGGTQYF. CDR3 DNA: TGCGCCAGCAGCCAGCTAGGGGGGACCCAGTACTTC.

V and J are TRBV6-5 and TRBJ1-2, with 10 bases that match TRBD1. Germline loops: CDR1 MNHEY, CDR2 SVGAGI. The trim removed 6 bases at V and 6 bases at J, leaving 10 bases unmatched. This CDR3 is 15 amino acids long. In nucleotides, the CDR3 is TGTGCCAGCAGCCCGGGACAGGGGCCCCTCGATGGCTACACCTTC. Encoded protein: CASSPGQGPLDGYTF.

The sample holds a few counts of this clone. J is TRBJ2-3 and V is TRBV5-5, with unresolved D. Germline assignment: CDR1 SGHKS and CDR2 YYEKEE (reference sequence). CDR3 length: 14 residues. Trimming pared 2 bases from V and 1 base from J, leaving 8 bases between. CDR3 sequence: CASSFLPGTDTQYF. CDR3 DNA: TGTGCCAGCAGCTTTCTGCCGGGCACAGATACGCAGTATTTT.

This sequence joins TRBV9 and TRBJ1-2; a possible D gene is TRBD1 (6 bases). Trimming stripped 4 bases from V and 6 bases from J, with 19 bases between. This CDR3 has 15 residues. The germline V gene has CDR1 SGDLS and CDR2 YYNGEE. The CDR3 nucleotides are TGTGCCAGCAGCTCACATTCAGGGGCGCGACATGGCTACACCTTC. Protein: CASSSHSGARHGYTF.

This clone was recorded only once. The chain uses TRBV7-2 and TRBJ1-2; 7 bases map to TRBD1. Germline V gives CDR1 SGHTA, CDR2 FQGNSA. Losses at the gene ends were 3 bases for V and 4 bases for J; bases not matched to a gene: 2. The CDR3 has 13 amino acids. In DNA form, the CDR3 reads TGTGCCAGCAGCTTGGGGACAGCCTATGGCTACACCTTC. It is translated as CASSLGTAYGYTF.

Worth noting for this clone: This same CDR3 is encoded by further DNA sequences in the sample. DNA of the CDR3: TGCGCCAGCAGCCAGAGACAGGGATACGAGCAGTACTTC. Protein sequence: CASSQRQGYEQYF. V is TRBV4-1 and J is TRBJ2-7; 7 bases fit TRBD1. The germline CDR1 and CDR2 sequences are MGHRA and YSYEKL. This CDR3 contains 13 residues. J gave up 4 bases and V 3 bases, and 3 bases lay outside the gene matches.

The chain links TRBV23-1 to TRBJ1-2; D is unresolved. TRBV23-1 is noted as an ORF with a role that remains uncertain. The V end was cut by 0 bases, the J end by 6 bases, with 8 bases between. This CDR3 comprises 13 residues. This chain's CDR3 is CASSQSVADGYTF. CDR3 in DNA: TGCGCCAGCAGTCAATCCGTGGCAGATGGCTACACCTTC.

This clone has a single count. This chain joins TRBV7-2 and TRBJ2-5; possible D gene TRBD2, 7 bases. Looked up from germline, CDR1 is SGHTA and CDR2 is FQGNSA. The CDR3 consists of 15 residues. V was shortened by 5 bases and J by 9 bases, with 22 bases between the two germline ends. The chain's CDR3 is CASSRVGGLGGSQYF. For the CDR3, the DNA is TGTGCCAGCAGCCGGGTCGGGGGGCTCGGAGGATCCCAGTACTTC.

The chain is built from TRBV10-2 and TRBJ1-5; D not resolved. Trimming removed 0 bases at V and 5 bases at J, with 11 bases between. This CDR3 has 15 residues. The germline CDR1 and CDR2 sequences are WSHSY and SAAADI. The CDR3 region is CASSESVYRDQPQHF. CDR3 DNA sequence: TGCGCCAGCAGTGAGTCGGTCTACCGGGATCAGCCCCAGCATTTT.

This sequence joins TRBV19 and TRBJ1-1; TRBD1 is a possible D gene (6 bases). Germline V lookup: CDR1 LNHDA, CDR2 SQIVND (reference sequence). This CDR3 has 16 residues. V dropped 1 base and J dropped 10 bases, with 22 bases sitting between them. This CDR3 is CASSIVPRTDSLGAFF. In nucleotides, the CDR3 is TGTGCCAGTAGTATAGTTCCCCGGACAGATAGCCTAGGAGCTTTCTTT. Full variable domain (rest looked up from reference TRBV19 and TRBJ1-1): DGGITQSPKYLFRKEGQNVTLSCEQNLNHDAMYWYRQDPGQGLRLIYYSQIVNDFQKGDIAEGYSVSREKKESFPLTVTSAQKNPTAFYLCASSIVPRTDSLGAFFGQGTRLTVV.

The chain has TRBV7-9 and TRBJ2-3, with 11 bases that match TRBD2. V shed 5 bases, J shed 7 bases, and the junction held 8 bases outside the gene matches. This CDR3 is 15 amino acids long. Looked up from germline, CDR1 is SEHNR and CDR2 is FQNEAQ (reference sequence). In DNA form, the CDR3 reads TGTGCCAGCAGCCCAACTAGCGGGGGCCTACATACGCAGTATTTT. It is translated as CASSPTSGGLHTQYF.

For the CDR3, the DNA is TGTGCCAGCCGACGGGATTCCAATCAGCCCCAGCATTTT. Amino acids: CASRRDSNQPQHF. This chain links TRBV6-1 with TRBJ1-5; unclear D gene. V gave up 8 bases and J gave up 3 bases, with 11 bases separating them. This CDR3 has 13 residues. The germline gives CDR1 MNHNS, CDR2 SASEGT.

With regard to this clone: The CDR3 does not close with the conserved phenylalanine or tryptophan, likely indicating a read error. This chain joins TRBV11-2 and TRBJ2-7, with 9 bases identical to TRBD1. Germline loops: CDR1 SGHAT, CDR2 FQNNGV. This CDR3 region has 15 residues. V lost 5 bases, J lost 6 bases, and 11 bases stayed unmatched. The CDR3 sequence is CASSPHTRTGAEQYL. The CDR3 DNA follows: TGTGCCAGCAGCCCTCATACCCGGACAGGGGCCGAGCAGTACCTC.

The chain links TRBV25-1 to TRBJ2-7; weak D call: TRBD1 (6 bases). V lost 7 bases and J lost 8, with 12 bases in between. Looked up from germline, CDR1 is MGHDK and CDR2 is SYGVNS. This CDR3 has 11 amino acids. The CDR3 is CASTTGFQQYF. DNA of the CDR3: TGTGCCAGCACCACAGGGTTCCAGCAGTACTTC.

J is TRBJ2-1 and V is TRBV30; 9 positions match TRBD2. Trimming cost V 3 bases and J 8 bases; bases outside gene matches: 8. CDR3 length: 14 residues. Germline V lookup: CDR1 GTSNPN, CDR2 SVGIG (reference sequence). CDR3 in DNA: TGTGCCTGGAGCGATACCGGACTAGCGCATGAGCAGTTCTTC. Amino acid sequence: CAWSDTGLAHEQFF. Full variable domain (remainder filled in from reference TRBV30 and TRBJ2-1): SQTIHQWPATLVQPVGSPLSLECTVEGTSNPNLYWYRQAAGRGLQLLFYSVGIGQISSEVPQNLSASRPQDRQFILSSKKLLLSDSGFYLCAWSDTGLAHEQFFGPGTRLTVL.

V gene TRBV6-4 combines with J gene TRBJ2-1, with 7 nucleotides matching TRBD2. Germline CDR1 MRHNA, CDR2 SNTAGT. The V segment lost 5 bases and the J segment 6 bases; nucleotides outside the gene matches: 19. The CDR3 contains 18 residues. CDR3 DNA: TGTGCCAGCAGTTCCGACAGCTTTGAGCGGGGAGGCTTCAATGAGCAGTTCTTC. This translates into CASSSDSFERGGFNEQFF.

The chain combines TRBV5-1 with TRBJ2-5; 10 nucleotides match TRBD1. Germline V gene data show CDR1 as SGHRS and CDR2 as YFSETQ. The length of the CDR3 is 15 residues. Unmatched junction bases numbered 6, after V lost 4 bases and J lost 3 bases. For the CDR3, the DNA is TGCGCCAGCAGCCTTCGGACAGGGGGGAAAGAGACCCAGTACTTC. It is translated as CASSLRTGGKETQYF.

The table lists this clone with a count of one. The V and J genes are TRBV19 and TRBJ2-2; 10 bases map to TRBD1. CDR1 is LNHDA, CDR2 SQIVND, per germline (reference sequence). The ends lost 5 bases at V and 7 bases at J; junction bases unmatched: 7. The CDR3 covers 15 residues. CDR3 nucleotide sequence: TGTGCCAGTAGTCCCGGGACAGGGGAATACGGGGAGCTGTTTTTT. Its translation is CASSPGTGEYGELFF.

This chain links TRBV9 with TRBJ2-1; 7 bases align to TRBD2. Germline-derived CDR1 and CDR2 are SGDLS and YYNGEE. CDR3 length: 17 amino acids. The V gene end was trimmed by 0 bases and the J gene end by 2 bases; junction bases not matched to a gene: 8. Written as DNA, the CDR3 is TGTGCCAGCAGCGTAGAGTCGACTAGCTATGCCTACAATGAGCAGTTCTTC. It yields the protein CASSVESTSYAYNEQFF.

This chain joins TRBV6-1 and TRBJ2-7; weak D call: TRBD1 (6 bases). The CDR3 contains 14 residues. The ends were cut back, 6 bases at V and 5 bases at J, with 17 bases in the middle. The germline V gene has CDR1 MNHNS and CDR2 SASEGT. CDR3 sequence (DNA): TGTGCCAGCAGAGAACAGGGTAAGCTGGACGAGCAGTACTTC. It yields the protein CASREQGKLDEQYF.

As concerns this clone: Distinct nucleotide sequences in the sample also encode this CDR3. The gene calls are TRBV2 and TRBJ2-5; 11 bases match TRBD2. The CDR3 contains 16 residues. V lost 6 bases, J lost 5 bases, and 11 bases stayed unmatched. Germline lookup yields CDR1 SNHLY and CDR2 FYNNEI. Here the CDR3 DNA reads TGTGCCAGCAGACCTCTTAGCGGGGGGGCTGGGGAGACCCAGTACTTC. This sequence encodes CASRPLSGGAGETQYF. Based on the CDR3 plus reference TRBV2 and TRBJ2-5, the full variable domain is EPEVTQTPSHQVTQMGQEVILRCVPISNHLYFYWYRQILGQKVEFLVSFYNNEISEKSEIFDDQFSVERPDGSNFTLKIRSTKLEDSAMYFCASRPLSGGAGETQYFGPGTRLLVL.

This clone occurred a few times. This chain joins TRBV13 and TRBJ2-1; D perhaps matches TRBD2 (6 bases). Germline loops: CDR1 PRHDT, CDR2 FYEKMQ (reference sequence). This CDR3 spans 14 amino acids. The V and J ends lost 5 bases and 7 bases respectively, with 15 bases between them. CDR3 loop: CASSRPASVNEQFF. The CDR3 nucleotides read TGTGCCAGCAGCCGCCCGGCTAGCGTTAATGAGCAGTTCTTC. Variable domain in full (rest from reference TRBV13 and TRBJ2-1): AAGVIQSPRHLIKEKRETATLKCYPIPRHDTVYWYQQGPGQDPQFLISFYEKMQSDKGSIPDRFSAQQFSDYHSELNMSSLELGDSALYFCASSRPASVNEQFFGPGTRLTVL.

The chain recombines TRBV30 with TRBJ1-4; no firm D call. This CDR3 comprises 13 residues. V dropped 0 bases and J dropped 10 bases, with 12 bases sitting between them. The V gene's germline CDR1 is GTSNPN and CDR2 SVGIG (reference sequence). CDR3 in amino acids: CAWSVIRGAKLFF. The CDR3 DNA sequence: TGTGCCTGGAGTGTAATCCGGGGTGCAAAACTGTTTTTT.

This chain connects TRBV7-9 to TRBJ2-7; 8 bases map to TRBD2. This CDR3 has 15 residues. V lost 1 base to trimming and J lost 5 bases; unmatched junction nucleotides: 7. Germline V gene sequence: CDR1 SEHNR, CDR2 FQNEAQ (reference sequence). In nucleotides, the CDR3 is TGTGCCAGCAGCTTAGAGGTAGCGGGACGGGACGAGCAGTACTTC. It codes for CASSLEVAGRDEQYF.

This chain uses TRBV18 with TRBJ1-1, with D possibly TRBD1 on 6 matching bases. Germline-derived CDR1 and CDR2 are KGHSH and LQKENI. This CDR3 comprises 13 residues. Trimming removed 2 bases from V and 6 bases from J, with 10 bases in between. The CDR3 region is CASSPGYRAEAFF. DNA of the CDR3: TGTGCCAGCTCACCAGGGTACAGGGCTGAAGCTTTCTTT. Looking up the rest from reference TRBV18 and TRBJ1-1 gives the full variable domain: NAGVMQNPRHLVRRRGQEARLRCSPMKGHSHVYWYRQLPEEGLKFMVYLQKENIIDESGMPKERFSAEFPKEGPSILRIQQVVRGDSAAYFCASSPGYRAEAFFGQGTRLTVV.

This sequence joins TRBV5-1 and TRBJ1-2, with D maybe TRBD1 (6 bases). The CDR3 spans 12 residues. V was cut by 5 bases and J by 8 bases, with 13 bases left in between. CDR1 SGHRS and CDR2 YFSETQ come from the germline V gene. The CDR3 DNA follows: TGCGCCAGCAGATTAGGGGGTGAGGGCTACACCTTC. Protein sequence: CASRLGGEGYTF.